These 3 T cell receptor beta chains share one sample of origin, sequenced in a study of blood T cell repertoires in COVID-19. The assay was immunoSEQ multiplex PCR, and TCRdb's table has in-frame clones only and misses some. This sample has 120,000 or so clones, with about four fifths found just once. Sequences were obtained from peripheral blood. All receptors come from a man aged 55-75 years with acute or convalescent COVID-19.

The V call is TRBV20-1, the J call TRBJ2-1, with TRBD2 matching 9 bases. The CDR3 is made up of 14 amino acids. The V gene's germline CDR1 is DFQATT and CDR2 SNEGSKA (reference sequence). With 3 bases clipped from V and 6 bases from J, the junction kept 6 bases outside the gene matches. For the CDR3, the DNA is TGCAGTGCTAGTATGGCGGGAGGGGGCAATGAGCAGTTCTTC. As protein: CSASMAGGGNEQFF.

V and J are TRBV18 and TRBJ2-7; D is unresolved. The CDR3 length is 14 residues. The germline V and J ends were trimmed by 0 bases and 6 bases, with 12 bases remaining between them. Germline V gene data show CDR1 as KGHSH and CDR2 as LQKENI. DNA of the CDR3: TGTGCCAGCTCACCACCGGCCCCAATCACCGAGCAGTACTTC. Encoded protein: CASSPPAPITEQYF. The full variable domain, with the rest looked up from reference TRBV18 and TRBJ2-7, is NAGVMQNPRHLVRRRGQEARLRCSPMKGHSHVYWYRQLPEEGLKFMVYLQKENIIDESGMPKERFSAEFPKEGPSILRIQQVVRGDSAAYFCASSPPAPITEQYFGPGTRLTVT.

The chain recombines TRBV10-1 with TRBJ2-5; 11 bases map to TRBD1. The germline gives CDR1 WNHNN, CDR2 SYGVQD (reference sequence). J was trimmed by 1 base and V by 9 bases; bases with no gene match: 1. The CDR3 contains 13 residues. The DNA of the CDR3 is TGCGCCAGTGGGACAGGGGGCCAAGAGACCCAGTACTTC. Protein product: CASGTGGQETQYF.